The table lists the clone carrying this TCR beta chain with a few counts. Its specificity is unknown. Every bit of the isolated RNA underwent reverse transcription, so sequencing read expressed TCRB transcripts. Data came from immunoSEQ multiplex PCR; TCRdb stores just in-frame clones and leaves some out. The sample consists of some 150,000 clones, approximately 13% of them appearing once. V gave up 0 bases and J gave up 4 bases; unmatched junction bases: 9. This CDR3 has 16 residues. The germline V gene has CDR1 SGHTS and CDR2 YDEGEE. This record belongs to a study of beta chain features in type 1 diabetes. Study findings and constraints: Shorter TCRB CDR3s, moderately but significantly so, were found in Type 1 diabetes patients in all four CD4+ subsets. Compared with healthy donors, patients appeared to share more similar naive, central memory and regulatory TCRB repertoires.

This clonotype was sampled from a man aged 18-30 years with type 1 diabetes. The sequenced material came from central memory CD4+ T cells from blood. The V gene is TRBV5-8, the J gene TRBJ1-1; TRBD1 aligns across 7 bases. The CDR3: CASSLGQDRLGTEAFF. CDR3 nucleotides: TGTGCCAGCAGCTTGGGCCAGGACAGGCTGGGCACTGAAGCTTTCTTT.